A single sample gave rise to the 13 T cell receptor beta chains below, sequenced in a study of cytomegalovirus exposure and HLA in healthy donors. The PCR had 60 Vbeta and 13 Jbeta primers. Sequencing was performed with immunoSEQ multiplex PCR; in TCRdb, only in-frame clones are kept and a portion is missing. The repertoire has about 100,000 clones, 65% to 85% of them found once; the top ten carry around 3.2%. The sample was PBMCs. The receptors were gathered from a female donor in good health and CMV-seropositive.

The rearrangement uses TRBV5-1 and TRBJ1-5; TRBD1 matches at 10 bases. This CDR3 is built from 15 residues. V shed 4 bases, J shed 1 base, and the junction held 2 bases outside the gene matches. CDR1 is SGHRS, CDR2 YFSETQ, per germline. The CDR3 loop is CASSPGQGSNQPQHF. Here the CDR3 DNA reads TGCGCCAGCAGCCCGGGACAGGGGAGCAATCAGCCCCAGCATTTT.

The chain combines TRBV10-2 with TRBJ2-7; no definite D call. CDR3 size: 13 residues. CDR1 WSHSY and CDR2 SAAADI come from the germline V gene. Trimming cost V 3 bases and J 5 bases, with 11 bases left between them. CDR3 protein: CASSDNTPDEQYF. The CDR3 nucleotides are TGCGCCAGCAGTGACAACACCCCCGACGAGCAGTACTTC.

The CDR3: CASSFYREIWAFF. CDR3 in DNA: TGTGCCAGCAGTTTTTACAGGGAGATCTGGGCTTTCTTT. The chain combines TRBV28 with TRBJ1-1; TRBD1 is a possible D gene (6 bases). V was cut by 3 bases and J by 11 bases, with 16 bases left in between. The germline CDR1 and CDR2 sequences are MDHEN and SYDVKM. CDR3 size: 13 residues.

This clone was counted only a few times. The chain carries TRBV6-5 and TRBJ1-1, with D possibly being TRBD1 (6 bases). There are 15 residues in the CDR3. V was cut by 5 bases and J by 4 bases, with 17 bases left in between. The germline CDR1 and CDR2 sequences are MNHEY and SVGAGI. The DNA for the CDR3 is TGTGCCAGCAGTCCTCTGGACAGCGGAGGCACTGAAGCTTTCTTT. Translated, it gives CASSPLDSGGTEAFF.

The chain joins TRBV19 to TRBJ1-5, with TRBD1 matching 7 bases. The germline V gene has CDR1 LNHDA and CDR2 SQIVND (reference sequence). Trimming took 5 bases from V and 6 from J; bases not matched to a gene: 7. The CDR3 is made up of 14 amino acids. The CDR3 DNA sequence: TGTGCCAGTAGTCAGACAGGGTCGGGTCAGCCCCAGCATTTT. This sequence encodes CASSQTGSGQPQHF.

The gene calls are TRBV15 and TRBJ2-2; weak D call: TRBD1 (5 bases). The CDR3 length is 14 residues. V gave up 3 bases and J gave up 5 bases, with 10 bases separating them. CDR1 and CDR2 (germline): LNHNV, YYDKDF (reference sequence). DNA for the CDR3: TGTGCCACCAGCAGTAGGGGTAGGACCGGGGAGCTGTTTTTT. Translated, it gives CATSSRGRTGELFF.

This chain uses TRBV25-1 with TRBJ1-1; D might be TRBD1 (6 bases). CDR1 and CDR2 from the germline V gene are MGHDK and SYGVNS. The CDR3 sequence is 13 residues long. Trimming cost V 4 bases and J 6 bases, with 12 bases left between them. The CDR3 loop reads CASSGTGLSEAFF. DNA of the CDR3: TGTGCCAGCAGTGGAACAGGGTTATCTGAAGCTTTCTTT.

The V gene is TRBV10-1, the J gene TRBJ2-4; D is ambiguous. The CDR3 extends over 12 amino acids. Germline CDR1 and CDR2: WNHNN and SYGVQD (reference sequence). Deletions cut 8 bases from V and 6 bases from J, with 11 bases between. This chain's CDR3 is CASSIMRNIQYF. CDR3 DNA: TGCGCCAGCTCGATCATGCGAAACATTCAGTACTTC.

The chain joins TRBV6-4 to TRBJ2-7, with 7 positions matching TRBD1. The CDR3 consists of 15 residues. J lost 2 bases, V lost 8 bases, and 12 bases had no gene match. The germline CDR1 and CDR2 sequences are MRHNA and SNTAGT. As DNA, the CDR3 is TGTGCCAGCTTCGACCTCTCCGGGACAGCCTACGAGCAGTACTTC. It encodes CASFDLSGTAYEQYF.

The V and J genes are TRBV27 and TRBJ1-5; TRBD1 matches 8 bases. Unmatched junction bases numbered 9, after V lost 5 bases and J lost 9 bases. Germline-derived CDR1 and CDR2 are MNHEY and SMNVEV (reference sequence). There are 14 residues in the CDR3. The CDR3: CASSPWDRLRPQHF. DNA for the CDR3: TGTGCCAGCAGTCCTTGGGACAGGTTAAGGCCCCAGCATTTT.

The V and J genes are TRBV7-2 and TRBJ2-3; 10 nucleotides align to TRBD2. The CDR3 runs to 16 residues. The V gene end was trimmed by 1 base and the J gene end by 4 bases; junction bases not matched to a gene: 5. Germline CDR1 and CDR2: SGHTA and FQGNSA. CDR3 residues: CASSLGVAGGADTQYF. DNA for the CDR3: TGTGCCAGCAGCTTAGGGGTAGCGGGAGGCGCAGATACGCAGTATTTT.

In this sample, this clone turned up once. The rearrangement links TRBV30 to TRBJ1-5, with D uncertain. Trimming shortened V by 5 bases and J by 1 base, and 15 bases separated the two germline ends. The germline V gene encodes CDR1 GTSNPN and CDR2 SVGIG (reference sequence). This CDR3 region has 15 residues. For the CDR3, the DNA is TGTGCCTGGGGTGACACCCGAGGCAGCAATCAGCCCCAGCATTTT. It codes for CAWGDTRGSNQPQHF.

This clone was counted a few times. The chain joins TRBV7-3 to TRBJ2-2; D possibly corresponds to TRBD2 (6 bases). Trimming stripped 5 bases from V and 6 bases from J, with 13 bases between. This CDR3 is built from 14 residues. Germline loops: CDR1 SGHTA, CDR2 FQGTGA. The DNA for the CDR3 is TGTGCCAGCAGCCCTGCCGGCGGGGCCGGGGAGCTGTTTTTT. Translated, it gives CASSPAGGAGELFF. The full variable domain, with the rest looked up from reference TRBV7-3 and TRBJ2-2, is GAGVSQTPSNKVTEKGKYVELRCDPISGHTALYWYRQSLGQGPEFLIYFQGTGAADDSGLPNDRFFAVRPEGSVSTLKIQRTERGDSAVYLCASSPAGGAGELFFGEGSRLTVL.